These T cell receptor beta chains were read from a single sample in a study of Ad26.COV2.S vaccination and SARS-CoV-2 variants. Method: immunoSEQ multiplex PCR; TCRdb's copy keeps in-frame clones and lacks some. This sample has just over 350,000 clones, with about 91% found just once. The sequencing used peripheral blood, collected after recovery from COVID-19. All receptors come from a human donor who had recovered from COVID-19. Each CDR3 is given with its conserved first and last residue. The D gene is left open where the match is weak. Size is omitted from some rows. Given values are once, few, many or a class for expanded clones.

j_call v_call clone_size d_call cdr3_aa cdr3_nt
TRBJ2-3 TRBV7-8 - TRBD1 CASSVGTGSDTQYF TGTGCCAGCAGCGTAGGGACAGGGTCAGATACGCAGTATTTT
TRBJ2-7 TRBV5-1 - - CASSLEGRYEQYF TGCGCCAGCAGCTTGGAAGGCAGATACGAGCAGTACTTC
TRBJ2-1 TRBV9 - - CASSVGTGLWEQFF TGTGCCAGCAGCGTAGGTACGGGTCTGTGGGAGCAGTTCTTC
TRBJ1-6 TRBV4-2 few TRBD1 CASSRGQGVDSPLHF TGTGCCAGCAGCCGGGGACAGGGCGTCGATTCACCCCTCCACTTT
TRBJ2-3 TRBV7-9 - - CASGPVNRAVDTQYF TGTGCCAGCGGCCCCGTGAACAGGGCGGTAGATACGCAGTATTTT
TRBJ1-1 TRBV6-5 - - CASRPGPMNTEAFF TGTGCCAGCAGGCCAGGGCCGATGAACACTGAAGCTTTCTTT
TRBJ1-2 TRBV19 - TRBD1 CASSAGTGGGYGYTF TGTGCCAGTAGTGCTGGGACAGGGGGCGGCTATGGCTACACCTTC
TRBJ1-5 TRBV10-2 - - CASSQQGAYQPQHF TGCGCCAGCAGTCAACAGGGAGCCTATCAGCCCCAGCATTTT
TRBJ1-4 TRBV20-1 - TRBD1 CSASQGAGEKLFF TGCAGTGCTAGTCAGGGGGCTGGTGAAAAACTGTTTTTT
TRBJ1-2 TRBV7-8 - - CASSPQGYPNYGYTF TGTGCCAGCAGCCCACAGGGTTACCCTAACTATGGCTACACCTTC
TRBJ1-2 TRBV4-2 few TRBD1 CASSPDRDSHGYTF TGTGCCAGCAGCCCAGACAGGGACTCCCATGGCTACACCTTC
TRBJ1-4 TRBV19 - - CASSNPIRATNEKLFF TGTGCCAGTAGTAACCCGATTCGGGCAACTAATGAAAAACTGTTTTTT
TRBJ2-7 TRBV6-2/TRBV6-3 - - CASSYSEEYYEQYF TGTGCCAGCAGTTACTCGGAGGAATACTACGAGCAGTACTTC
TRBJ1-1 TRBV11-2 - - CASSSQGANTEAFF TGTGCCAGCAGCTCTCAGGGCGCGAACACTGAAGCTTTCTTT
TRBJ1-2 TRBV2 - TRBD1 CASSEGTGVVLRYGYTF TGTGCCAGCTCAGAGGGGACAGGGGTGGTTCTGAGGTATGGCTACACCTTC
TRBJ1-5 TRBV11-2 once TRBD1 CASSPGQGRNQPQHF TGTGCCAGCAGCCCCGGACAGGGGCGCAATCAGCCCCAGCATTTT
TRBJ1-4 TRBV7-6 - TRBD1 CASSLGGTGNEKLFF TGTGCCAGCAGCTTAGGGGGGACAGGAAATGAAAAACTGTTTTTT
TRBJ2-5 TRBV15 - - CATSRDGPIGETQYF TGTGCCACCAGCAGAGATGGTCCGATTGGAGAGACCCAGTACTTC
TRBJ2-3 TRBV4-1 - TRBD2 CASSQDISGLAGTDTQYF TGCGCCAGCAGCCAAGACATTTCAGGACTAGCTGGCACAGATACGCAGTATTTT
TRBJ2-4 TRBV10-2 - TRBD2 CASDSNPGLAGAGYF TGCGCCAGCGACTCTAACCCGGGACTAGCGGGGGCCGGGTACTTC
TRBJ1-2 TRBV5-1 - - CASSLADSLYGYTF TGCGCCAGCAGCTTGGCGGACAGCTTATATGGCTACACCTTC
TRBJ1-4 TRBV5-6 - - CASSLVGQTNEKLFF TGTGCCAGCAGCTTGGTTGGACAGACTAATGAAAAACTGTTTTTT
TRBJ1-2 TRBV2 - TRBD1 CASSERWPGQLNYGYTF TGTGCCAGCAGTGAAAGATGGCCGGGACAGCTTAACTATGGCTACACCTTC
TRBJ1-6 TRBV10-3 - - CAISDEYQEGGPYNSPLHF TGTGCCATCAGTGATGAATACCAGGAAGGAGGCCCCTATAATTCACCCCTCCACTTT
TRBJ2-1 TRBV19 - - CASSTHRGGAGNNEQFF TGTGCCAGTAGTACCCACCGGGGCGGGGCCGGAAACAATGAGCAGTTCTTC
TRBJ1-4 TRBV19 - - CASNVKGEKLFF TGTGCCAGTAACGTGAAGGGTGAAAAACTGTTTTTT
TRBJ2-5 TRBV2 - TRBD1 CASRRTGSETQYF TGTGCCAGCAGGAGGACAGGGTCGGAGACCCAGTACTTC
TRBJ1-1 TRBV5-1 few - CASSPRADTEAFF TGCGCCAGCAGCCCGAGGGCAGACACTGAAGCTTTCTTT
TRBJ2-5 TRBV5-1 - TRBD1 CASSFRDRVTETQYF TGCGCCAGCAGCTTTAGGGACAGGGTAACAGAGACCCAGTACTTC
TRBJ2-1 TRBV12-3/TRBV12-4 - TRBD2 CASSFGGGNEQFF TGTGCCAGCAGTTTTGGCGGGGGTAATGAGCAGTTCTTC
TRBJ2-7 TRBV12-3/TRBV12-4 - - CASSWGEGNEQYF TGTGCCAGCAGTTGGGGAGAGGGGAACGAGCAGTACTTC
TRBJ1-1 TRBV6-1 few - CASSEYLQASTEAFF TGTGCCAGCAGTGAATATCTGCAGGCATCCACTGAAGCTTTCTTT
TRBJ1-6 TRBV18 - - CASSPVGDNSPLHF TGTGCCAGCTCACCAGTGGGGGATAATTCACCCCTCCACTTT
TRBJ2-1 TRBV6-2/TRBV6-3 few - CASSLAAGRSVNEQFF TGTGCCAGCAGTTTGGCGGCAGGGCGGAGTGTCAATGAGCAGTTCTTC
TRBJ2-5 TRBV7-8 - TRBD2 CASSLGTSFQETQYF TGTGCCAGCAGCTTAGGGACTAGCTTCCAAGAGACCCAGTACTTC
TRBJ2-7 TRBV5-1 few - CASSQREGGTSYEQYF TGCGCCAGCAGCCAGCGAGAGGGGGGGACCTCCTACGAGCAGTACTTC
TRBJ2-7 TRBV10-3 - - CAITRQESKPYEQYF TGTGCCATCACCAGACAGGAATCGAAGCCCTACGAGCAGTACTTC
TRBJ2-7 TRBV6-5 - - CASSPGPGTYEQYF TGTGCCAGCAGCCCCGGGCCAGGGACCTACGAGCAGTACTTC
TRBJ2-7 TRBV3-1/TRBV3-2 - - CASSQERHYEQYF TGTGCCAGCAGCCAAGAAAGGCACTACGAGCAGTACTTC
TRBJ1-5 TRBV6-5 - TRBD1 CASRSDRRSNQPQHF TGTGCCAGCAGATCGGACAGGCGTAGCAATCAGCCCCAGCATTTT
TRBJ1-2 TRBV4-1 - TRBD1 CASSQDRQGNYGYTF TGCGCCAGCAGCCAAGATAGACAGGGTAACTATGGCTACACCTTC
TRBJ1-6 TRBV19 - - CASSIEWGRAGENSPLHF TGTGCCAGTAGTATAGAATGGGGGCGTGCAGGGGAGAATTCACCCCTCCACTTT
TRBJ2-3 TRBV5-1 - - CASSRSGGTGDTQYF TGCGCCAGCAGCCGGAGCGGGGGGACAGGAGATACGCAGTATTTT
TRBJ2-1 TRBV13 - TRBD2 CASSPERGAYNEQFF TGTGCCAGCAGCCCAGAGCGGGGGGCCTACAATGAGCAGTTCTTC
TRBJ2-1 TRBV9 - TRBD2 CASSVVSGASYNEQFF TGTGCCAGCAGCGTAGTTAGCGGGGCCTCCTACAATGAGCAGTTCTTC